The rows below give T cell receptor beta chains drawn from one sample of a study of blood T cells in healthy people across ages. TCRdb ran MiXCR on the 5' RACE reads and lists one entry per CDR3 protein. The data hold some 1.5 million distinct CDR3 sequences, with roughly 28% observed a single time. The sequencing input was blood. The receptors originated from a woman younger than 45 in good health. The CDR3 runs from the conserved cysteine through the conserved F or W. D genes are given only for firm matches. Expanded clones are given a class, and other clones once, few, many or no size at all.

J,V,D,size,DNA,CDR3
TRBJ2-1,TRBV7-9,TRBD1,NA,TGTGCCAGCAGCTACCTCCGACAGGGGGCCCTCATTAATGAGCAGTTCTTC,CASSYLRQGALINEQFF
TRBJ1-2,TRBV6-5,NA,NA,TGTGCCAGCAGGCGTACCCAGGGAGGAAGGCATGGCTACACCTTC,CASRRTQGGRHGYTF
TRBJ1-3,TRBV24-1,NA,few,TGTGCCACCAGTGGTGTCTTTAAACAGTTCTCTGGAAACACCATATATTTT,CATSGVFKQFSGNTIYF
TRBJ2-7,TRBV27,TRBD2,few,TGTGCCAGCAGTTCTGGACCGGGACTAGCGGGCCTCTCCTACGAGCAGTACTTC,CASSSGPGLAGLSYEQYF
TRBJ1-1,TRBV12-3/TRBV12-4,NA,NA,TGTGCCAGCAGTATCCCCCCGACTACTGAAGCTTTCTTT,CASSIPPTTEAFF
TRBJ2-7,TRBV3-1,NA,NA,TGTGCCAGCAGCCAAGATGAAGGAATTCAGTACTTC,CASSQDEGIQYF
TRBJ2-3,TRBV7-2,TRBD2,NA,TGTTTCAACAGCTCCGGGACTAGATACACAGATACGCAGTATTTT,CFNSSGTRYTDTQYF
TRBJ2-5,TRBV20-1,TRBD2,few,TGCAGTGGGGGACTAGCGGGGGGCCTACAAGAGACCCAGTACTTC,CSGGLAGGLQETQYF
TRBJ1-2,TRBV7-9,NA,NA,TGTGCCAGCAGCTTAGTCCCGCGGGGCTGGGAGGGCTACACCTTC,CASSLVPRGWEGYTF
TRBJ2-7,TRBV7-2,NA,many,TGTGCCAGCAGCCCGGACGGATTCTACGAGCAGTACTTC,CASSPDGFYEQYF